This T cell receptor beta chain originates from a study of early T cells in non-severe SARS-CoV-2 infection. Judged by abundance, this clonotype is large. TCRdb used MiXCR to reprocess the 5' RACE reads, holding one entry per CDR3 protein. The sample carries some 29,000 distinct CDR3 sequences, 5% recorded once. The source of this sequence is an adult who was a healthcare worker with PCR-confirmed SARS-CoV-2 infection or an uninfected control (not recorded which). The sample taken for sequencing was whole blood.

This chain's CDR3 is CSVDETGDTEAFF. The CDR3 DNA reads TGCAGCGTGGACGAGACAGGGGACACTGAAGCTTTCTTT. The chain uses TRBV29-1 and TRBJ1-1; 8 bases map to TRBD1. With 6 bases clipped from V and 3 bases from J, the junction kept 6 bases outside the gene matches. CDR1 and CDR2 from the germline V gene are SQVTM and ANQGSEA. CDR3 length: 13 amino acids.